The source of this T cell receptor (beta chain) is a study of blood T cell repertoires in COVID-19. The data were produced by immunoSEQ multiplex PCR, yet TCRdb's version contains in-frame clones alone and is incomplete. The sample holds more than 300,000 clones, around nine tenths seen once. The sequenced sample was PBMCs or T cells enriched from blood (not recorded which). The source of this sequence is a woman aged 25 to 39 who had recovered from COVID-19.

CDR3 in DNA: TGTGCCAGCAGCCAAGGACGGAGATCCAATCGGTACATAAATGAGCAGTTCTTC. Amino acids: CASSQGRRSNRYINEQFF. This chain uses TRBV3-1 (or the pseudogene TRBV3-2) with TRBJ2-1; D uncertain. The CDR3 has 18 amino acids. Germline CDR1 LGHDT, CDR2 YNNKEL (reference sequence). V lost 1 base, J lost 7 bases, and 23 bases lay in between.